What follows are 5 T cell receptor beta chains derived from one specimen sequenced in a study of chemoradiotherapy in HPV16-positive cancers. The method was immunoSEQ multiplex PCR; TCRdb's version includes in-frame clones alone and lacks a portion of them. The data show over 1,500 clones, with 60% to 75% seen just once and less than 20% held by the top ten. This sample comprised tumor tissue, obtained from a patient who underwent chemoradiotherapy. These receptors were collected from a human donor with HPV-associated anogenital cancer.

V usage is TRBV5-5 and J usage is TRBJ1-1, with TRBD1 matching 9 bases. J gave up 1 base and V 5 bases, and 6 bases lay outside the gene matches. Germline V gene lookup returns CDR1 SGHKS and CDR2 YYEKEE (reference sequence). The CDR3 extends over 15 amino acids. CDR3 in amino acids: CASRPGDRANTEAFF. The CDR3 DNA reads as TGTGCCAGCAGACCCGGGGACAGGGCGAACACTGAAGCTTTCTTT.

This chain joins TRBV9 and TRBJ2-1; D ambiguous. Trimming pared 2 bases from V and 0 bases from J, leaving 6 bases between. This CDR3 contains 14 residues. Germline loops: CDR1 SGDLS, CDR2 YYNGEE. CDR3 DNA sequence: TGTGCCAGCAGCGTCAAGAGCTCCTACAATGAGCAGTTCTTC. Protein sequence: CASSVKSSYNEQFF.

The chain has TRBV2 and TRBJ2-1, with unresolved D. The CDR3 sequence is 13 residues long. V was shortened by 7 bases and J by 3 bases, with 10 bases between the two germline ends. Germline CDR1 and CDR2: SNHLY and FYNNEI. CDR3 region: CASKGYGYNEQFF. CDR3 bases: TGTGCCAGCAAGGGTTATGGCTACAATGAGCAGTTCTTC.

This chain links TRBV30 with TRBJ1-2; the D is unclear. The CDR3 covers 13 residues. Germline values: CDR1 GTSNPN, CDR2 SVGIG (reference sequence). The V end lost 2 bases, the J end lost 7 bases, and 14 bases lay between the germline ends. CDR3 residues: CAWSYEGSAGYTF. The CDR3 DNA reads TGTGCCTGGAGTTACGAGGGCTCCGCTGGCTACACCTTC.

The genes are TRBV10-1 and TRBJ1-3, with D uncertain. The CDR3 spans 16 residues. Germline assignment: CDR1 WNHNN and CDR2 SYGVQD (reference sequence). V was shortened by 3 bases and J by 0 bases, with 12 bases between the two germline ends. The CDR3: CASSESSHLSGNTIYF. The CDR3 DNA follows: TGCGCCAGCAGTGAAAGCAGCCATCTCTCTGGAAACACCATATATTTT.